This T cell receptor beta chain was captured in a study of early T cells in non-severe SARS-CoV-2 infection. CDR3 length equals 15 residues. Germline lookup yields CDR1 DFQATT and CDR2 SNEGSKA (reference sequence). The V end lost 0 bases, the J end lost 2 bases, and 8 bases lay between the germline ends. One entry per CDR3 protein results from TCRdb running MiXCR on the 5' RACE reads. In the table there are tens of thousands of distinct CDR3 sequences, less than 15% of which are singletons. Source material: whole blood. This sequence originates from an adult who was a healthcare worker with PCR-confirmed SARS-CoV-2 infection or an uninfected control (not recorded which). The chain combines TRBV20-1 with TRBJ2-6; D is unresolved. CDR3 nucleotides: TGCAGTGCTAGAGAGGGTTCGGCTGGGGCCAACGTCCTGACTTTC. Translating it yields CSAREGSAGANVLTF.